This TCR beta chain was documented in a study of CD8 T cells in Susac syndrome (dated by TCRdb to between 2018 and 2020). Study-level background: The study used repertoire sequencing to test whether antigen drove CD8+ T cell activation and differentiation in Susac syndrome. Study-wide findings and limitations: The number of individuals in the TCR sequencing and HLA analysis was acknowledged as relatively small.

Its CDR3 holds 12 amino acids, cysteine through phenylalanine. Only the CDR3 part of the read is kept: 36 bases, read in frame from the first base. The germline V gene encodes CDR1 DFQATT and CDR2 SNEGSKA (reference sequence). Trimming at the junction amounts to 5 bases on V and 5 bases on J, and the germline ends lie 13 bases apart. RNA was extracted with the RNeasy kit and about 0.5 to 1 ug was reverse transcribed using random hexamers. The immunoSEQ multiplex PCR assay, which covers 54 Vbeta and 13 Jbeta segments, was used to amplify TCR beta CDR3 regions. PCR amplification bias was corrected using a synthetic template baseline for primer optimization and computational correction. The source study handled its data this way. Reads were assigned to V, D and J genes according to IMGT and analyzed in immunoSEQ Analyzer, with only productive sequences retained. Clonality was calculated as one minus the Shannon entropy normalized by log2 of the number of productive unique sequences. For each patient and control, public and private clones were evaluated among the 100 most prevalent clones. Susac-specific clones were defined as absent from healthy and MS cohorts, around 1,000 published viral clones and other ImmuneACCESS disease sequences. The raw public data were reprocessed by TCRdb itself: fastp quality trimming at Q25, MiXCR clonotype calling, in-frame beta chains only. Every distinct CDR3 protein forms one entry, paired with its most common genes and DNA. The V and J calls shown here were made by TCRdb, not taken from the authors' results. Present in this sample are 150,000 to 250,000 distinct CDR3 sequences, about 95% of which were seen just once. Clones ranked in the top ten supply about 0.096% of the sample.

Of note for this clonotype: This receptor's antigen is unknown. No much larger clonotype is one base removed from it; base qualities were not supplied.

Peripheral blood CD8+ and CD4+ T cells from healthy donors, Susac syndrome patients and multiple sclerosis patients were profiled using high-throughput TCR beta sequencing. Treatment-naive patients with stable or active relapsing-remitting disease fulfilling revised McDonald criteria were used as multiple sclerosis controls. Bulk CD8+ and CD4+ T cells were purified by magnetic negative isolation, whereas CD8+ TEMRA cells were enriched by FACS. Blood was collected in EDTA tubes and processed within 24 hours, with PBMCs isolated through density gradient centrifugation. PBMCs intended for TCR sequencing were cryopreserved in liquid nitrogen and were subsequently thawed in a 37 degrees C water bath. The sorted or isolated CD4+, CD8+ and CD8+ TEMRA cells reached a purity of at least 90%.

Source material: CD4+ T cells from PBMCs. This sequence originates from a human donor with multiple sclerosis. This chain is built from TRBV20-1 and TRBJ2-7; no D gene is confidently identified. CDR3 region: CSASGVGHEQYF. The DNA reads TGCAGTGCTTCAGGCGTAGGCCACGAGCAGTACTTC.